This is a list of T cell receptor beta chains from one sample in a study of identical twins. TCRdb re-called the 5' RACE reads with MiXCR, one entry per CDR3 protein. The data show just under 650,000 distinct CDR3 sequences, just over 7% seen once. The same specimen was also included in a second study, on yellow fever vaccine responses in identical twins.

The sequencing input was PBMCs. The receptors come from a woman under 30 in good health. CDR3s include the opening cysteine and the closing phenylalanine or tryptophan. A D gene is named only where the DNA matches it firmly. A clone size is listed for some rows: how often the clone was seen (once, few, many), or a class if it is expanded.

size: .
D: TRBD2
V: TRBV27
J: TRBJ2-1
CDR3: CASMAGGPSSYNEQFF
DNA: TGTGCCAGCATGGCGGGAGGCCCCAGCTCCTACAATGAGCAGTTCTTC

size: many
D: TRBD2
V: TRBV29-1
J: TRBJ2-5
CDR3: CSVPYTSGETQYF
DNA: TGCAGCGTCCCCTATACTAGCGGTGAGACCCAGTACTTC

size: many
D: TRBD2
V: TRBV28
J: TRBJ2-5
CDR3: CASSTSLGLAEETQYF
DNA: TGTGCCAGCAGTACCTCGTTGGGACTAGCGGAGGAGACCCAGTACTTC

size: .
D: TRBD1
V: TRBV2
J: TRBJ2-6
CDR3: CTCSGTGGIVSGANVLTF
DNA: TGTACCTGCAGCGGGACAGGGGGGATAGTCTCTGGGGCCAACGTCCTGACTTTC

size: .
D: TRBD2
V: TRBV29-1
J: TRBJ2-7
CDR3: CSARVSGSSYEQYF
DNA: TGCAGCGCCCGTGTCAGCGGGAGTTCCTACGAGCAGTACTTC

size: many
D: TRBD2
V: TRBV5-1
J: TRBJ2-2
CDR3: CASSLVLAAHTSGELFF
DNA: TGCGCCAGCAGCTTGGTGCTAGCGGCCCATACGTCCGGGGAGCTGTTTTTT

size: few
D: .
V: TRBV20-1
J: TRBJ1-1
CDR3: CSSYTMGGASEAFF
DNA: TGCAGTTCTTACACTATGGGGGGCGCCTCTGAAGCTTTCTTT

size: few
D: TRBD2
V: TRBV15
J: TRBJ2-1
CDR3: CATQLGRLAGNEQFF
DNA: TGTGCCACCCAGTTAGGGAGACTAGCGGGCAATGAGCAGTTCTTC

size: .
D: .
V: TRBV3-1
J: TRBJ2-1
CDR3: CASSQDSSSSRWFF
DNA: TGTGCCAGCAGCCAAGATAGTTCGAGTTCTCGTTGGTTCTTC

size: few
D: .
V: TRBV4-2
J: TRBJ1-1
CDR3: CASSQGGGARGNTEAFF
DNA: TGTGCCAGCAGCCAAGGTGGGGGGGCGCGGGGGAACACTGAAGCTTTCTTT

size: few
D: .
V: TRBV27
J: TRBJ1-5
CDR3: CASSFGGGSPQHF
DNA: TGTGCCAGCAGTTTTGGCGGTGGTTCGCCCCAGCATTTT

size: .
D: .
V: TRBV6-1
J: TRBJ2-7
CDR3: CASRIGQSLPYEQYF
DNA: TGTGCCAGCAGGATCGGACAATCCCTACCCTACGAGCAGTACTTC

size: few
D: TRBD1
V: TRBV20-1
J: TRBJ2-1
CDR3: CSARTGASSYNEQFF
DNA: TGCAGTGCTAGGACAGGGGCGAGCTCCTACAATGAGCAGTTCTTC

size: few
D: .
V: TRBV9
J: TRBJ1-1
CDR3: CASSVERNTEAFF
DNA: TGTGCCAGCAGCGTAGAAAGGAACACTGAAGCTTTCTTT

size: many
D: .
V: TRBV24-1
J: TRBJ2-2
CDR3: CATSAPNTGELFF
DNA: TGTGCCACCAGTGCTCCGAACACCGGGGAGCTGTTTTTT

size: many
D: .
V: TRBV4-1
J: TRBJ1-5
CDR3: CASSQVPLSPQHF
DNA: TGCGCCAGCAGCCAAGTCCCGTTGAGTCCCCAGCATTTT

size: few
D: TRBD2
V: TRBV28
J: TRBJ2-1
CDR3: CASSGGSGYSYNEQFF
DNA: TGTGCCAGCAGCGGGGGGAGCGGTTACTCCTACAATGAGCAGTTCTTC

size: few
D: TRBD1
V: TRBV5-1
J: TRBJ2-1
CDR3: CASSRTGDLYNEQFF
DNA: TGCGCCAGCAGTCGGACAGGGGATTTATACAATGAGCAGTTCTTC

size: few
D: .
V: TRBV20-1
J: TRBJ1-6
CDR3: CSAKEFSYNSPLHF
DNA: TGCAGTGCTAAAGAGTTTTCCTATAATTCACCCCTCCACTTT

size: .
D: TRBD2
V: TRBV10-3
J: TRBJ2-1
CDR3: CAISDLAGDNGRHNEQFF
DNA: TGTGCCATCAGTGACCTAGCGGGGGACAACGGGAGGCACAATGAGCAGTTCTTC

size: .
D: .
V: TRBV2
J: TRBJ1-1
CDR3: CASMGRRPEAFF
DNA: TGTGCCAGCATGGGTCGTCGCCCTGAAGCTTTCTTT

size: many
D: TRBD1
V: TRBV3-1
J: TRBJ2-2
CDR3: CASSRGLGTGELFF
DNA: TGTGCCAGCTCTAGGGGGCTGGGCACCGGGGAGCTGTTTTTT

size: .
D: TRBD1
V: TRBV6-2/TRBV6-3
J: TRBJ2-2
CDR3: CASSYISGGEAGELFF
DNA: TGTGCCAGCAGTTACATTTCAGGGGGCGAGGCCGGGGAGCTGTTTTTT

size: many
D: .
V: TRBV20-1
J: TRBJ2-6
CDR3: CSARDLAGANVLTF
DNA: TGCAGTGCTAGAGACTTAGCTGGGGCCAACGTCCTGACTTTC

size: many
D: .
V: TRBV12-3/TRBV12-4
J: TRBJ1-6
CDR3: CASSLMSSPLHF
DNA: TGTGCCAGCAGTTTAATGAGTTCACCCCTCCACTTT

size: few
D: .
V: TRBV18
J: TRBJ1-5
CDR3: CASSPANSNQPQHF
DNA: TGTGCCAGCTCACCGGCCAATAGCAATCAGCCCCAGCATTTT

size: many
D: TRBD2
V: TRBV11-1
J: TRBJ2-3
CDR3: CASSFYKTSGRAGDTQYF
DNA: TGTGCCAGCAGCTTCTACAAGACTAGCGGGAGGGCTGGAGATACGCAGTATTTT

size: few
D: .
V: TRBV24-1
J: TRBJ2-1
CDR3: CATSSSSPGSSWSRGRDEQFF
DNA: TGTGCCACCAGTTCATCCTCCCCCGGCTCATCCTGGAGTCGAGGGCGGGATGAGCAGTTCTTC

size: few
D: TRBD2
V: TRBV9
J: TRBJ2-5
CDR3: CASSVMSSGKETQYF
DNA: TGTGCCAGCAGCGTAATGTCTAGCGGGAAAGAGACCCAGTACTTC

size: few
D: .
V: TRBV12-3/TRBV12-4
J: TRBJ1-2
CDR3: CASSLVTASNYGYTF
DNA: TGTGCCAGCAGTTTAGTGACAGCATCAAACTATGGCTACACCTTC

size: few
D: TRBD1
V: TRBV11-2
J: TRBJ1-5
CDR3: CASSTGQGNSNQPQHF
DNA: TGTGCCAGCAGCACCGGACAGGGCAATAGCAATCAGCCCCAGCATTTT

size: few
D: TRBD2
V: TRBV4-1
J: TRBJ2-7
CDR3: CASSLTGTSVRQHF
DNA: TGCGCCAGCAGCCTCACCGGGACTAGCGTCCGCCAACACTTC

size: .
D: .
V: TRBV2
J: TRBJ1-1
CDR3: CATLRQKAFF
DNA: TGTGCCACCCTGAGACAGAAGGCTTTCTTT

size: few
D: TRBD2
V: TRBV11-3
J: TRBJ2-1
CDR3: CASSLDTRRDYYNEQFF
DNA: TGTGCCAGCAGCTTAGATACCCGCCGGGACTACTACAATGAGCAGTTCTTC

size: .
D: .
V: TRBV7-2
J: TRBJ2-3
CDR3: CASSLVEFTDTQYF
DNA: TGTGCCAGCAGCTTGGTCGAATTCACAGATACGCAGTATTTT

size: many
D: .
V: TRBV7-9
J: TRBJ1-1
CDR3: CASSHPSGRAFF
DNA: TGTGCCAGCAGCCATCCGAGTGGGCGAGCTTTCTTT

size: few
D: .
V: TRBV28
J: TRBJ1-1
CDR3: CASTRWGTEAFF
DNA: TGTGCCAGCACCCGGTGGGGCACTGAAGCTTTCTTT

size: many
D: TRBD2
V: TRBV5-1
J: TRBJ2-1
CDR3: CASIPSGSPSGRSNEQFF
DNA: TGCGCCAGCATCCCGTCAGGGTCCCCTAGCGGGAGAAGCAATGAGCAGTTCTTC

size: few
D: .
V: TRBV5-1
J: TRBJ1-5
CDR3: CASSLDPGGNQPQHF
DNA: TGCGCCAGCAGCTTGGACCCCGGGGGCAATCAGCCCCAGCATTTT

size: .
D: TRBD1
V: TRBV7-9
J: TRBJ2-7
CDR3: CASSLGDRVSYEQYF
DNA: TGTGCCAGCAGCTTAGGGGACAGGGTCTCCTACGAGCAGTACTTC

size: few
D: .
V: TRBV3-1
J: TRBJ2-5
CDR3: CASSHFLRGNQETQYF
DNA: TGTGCCAGCAGCCATTTTCTGCGAGGGAACCAAGAGACCCAGTACTTC

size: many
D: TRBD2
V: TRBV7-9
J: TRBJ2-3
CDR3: CASSLAGPTDTQYF
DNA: TGTGCCAGCAGTCTAGCGGGGCCCACAGATACGCAGTATTTT

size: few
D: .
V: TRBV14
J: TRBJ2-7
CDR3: CASSQQGIISEQYF
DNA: TGTGCCAGCAGCCAACAGGGGATAATCTCCGAGCAGTACTTC

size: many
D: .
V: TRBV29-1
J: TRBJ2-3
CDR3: CSVRVFDTQYF
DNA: TGCAGCGTTCGAGTCTTTGATACGCAGTATTTT

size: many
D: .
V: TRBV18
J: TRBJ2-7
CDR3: CASSPDFGSYEQYF
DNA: TGTGCCAGCTCACCAGATTTCGGCTCCTACGAGCAGTACTTC

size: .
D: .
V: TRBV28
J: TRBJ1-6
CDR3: CASSLDVFSPLHF
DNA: TGTGCCAGCAGTTTAGACGTTTTCTCACCCCTCCACTTT

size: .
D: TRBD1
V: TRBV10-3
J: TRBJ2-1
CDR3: CAISESSAGGKFF
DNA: TGTGCCATCAGTGAGTCGTCGGCAGGGGGCAAGTTCTTC

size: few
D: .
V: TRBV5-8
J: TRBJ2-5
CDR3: CASSLGGFQSFETQYF
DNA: TGTGCCAGCAGCCTGGGGGGTTTTCAATCGTTTGAGACCCAGTACTTC

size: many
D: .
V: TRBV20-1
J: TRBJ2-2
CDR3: CSAETAGRNTGELFF
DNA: TGCAGTGCTGAGACCGCGGGGAGGAACACCGGGGAGCTGTTTTTT

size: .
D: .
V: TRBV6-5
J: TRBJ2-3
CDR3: CASSDAPDTQYF
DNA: TGTGCCAGCAGTGACGCCCCGGATACGCAGTATTTT

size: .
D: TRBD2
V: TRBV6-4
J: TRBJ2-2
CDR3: CASSDGTSAGELFF
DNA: TGTGCCAGCAGTGATGGGACTAGCGCGGGGGAGCTGTTTTTT

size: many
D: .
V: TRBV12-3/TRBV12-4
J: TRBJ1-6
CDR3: CASSWGPRDASPLHF
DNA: TGTGCCAGCAGCTGGGGACCAAGGGATGCTTCACCCCTCCACTTT

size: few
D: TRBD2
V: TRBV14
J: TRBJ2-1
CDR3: CASSQGTSRNSYNEQFF
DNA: TGTGCCAGCAGCCAAGGGACTAGTCGTAACTCCTACAATGAGCAGTTCTTC

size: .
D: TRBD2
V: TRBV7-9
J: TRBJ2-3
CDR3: CTSSTSGGSTDTQYF
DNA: TGTACCAGCAGCACCAGCGGGGGAAGCACAGATACGCAGTATTTT

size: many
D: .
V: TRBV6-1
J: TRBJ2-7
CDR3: CASRGTGPYEQYF
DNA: TGTGCCAGCAGGGGTACTGGTCCCTACGAGCAGTACTTC